This T cell receptor beta chain was found in a study of chemoradiotherapy in HPV16-positive cancers. Study-level background: Functional T-cell assays on a couple of HPV16-positive patients' cells defined candidate HPV-specific clones and common TCR motifs. Findings and limits, study-wide: Better recurrence-free survival went with HPV-responsive T-cell expansion in HPV16-positive patients.

V lost 4 bases and J lost 5; bases outside the gene matches: 8. The CDR3 totals 14 residues. The germline V gene encodes CDR1 SGDLS and CDR2 YYNGEE. TCRdb keeps only in-frame clones here, not all; method: immunoSEQ multiplex PCR. The sample yields about 20,000 clones, more than 75% seen once. Concerning this clone: Its specificity is not known.

This receptor was taken from a human donor with HPV-associated anogenital cancer. This rearrangement joins TRBV9 to TRBJ1-1; TRBD1 agrees at 7 bases. Sequencing was performed on blood, taken from a patient who underwent chemoradiotherapy. CDR3 sequence: CASSQQGRDTEAFF. DNA of the CDR3: TGTGCCAGCAGCCAACAGGGGAGGGATACTGAAGCTTTCTTT.